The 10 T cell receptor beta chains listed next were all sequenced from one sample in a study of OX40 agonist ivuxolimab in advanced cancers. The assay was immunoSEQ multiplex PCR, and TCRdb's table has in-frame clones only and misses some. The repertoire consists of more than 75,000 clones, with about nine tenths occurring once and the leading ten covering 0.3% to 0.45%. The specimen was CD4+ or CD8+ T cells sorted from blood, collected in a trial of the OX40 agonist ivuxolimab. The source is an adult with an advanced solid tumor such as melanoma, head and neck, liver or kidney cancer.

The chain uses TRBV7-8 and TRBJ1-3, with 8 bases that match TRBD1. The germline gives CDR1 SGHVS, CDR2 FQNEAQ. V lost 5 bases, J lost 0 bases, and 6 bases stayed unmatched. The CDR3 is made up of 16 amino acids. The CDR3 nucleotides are TGTGCCAGCAGCACCTACAGGGGGAGCTCTGGAAACACCATATATTTT. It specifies CASSTYRGSSGNTIYF. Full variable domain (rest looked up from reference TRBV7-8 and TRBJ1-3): GAGVSQSPRYKVAKRGQDVALRCDPISGHVSLFWYQQALGQGPEFLTYFQNEAQLDKSGLPSDRFFAERPEGSVSTLKIQRTQQEDSAVYLCASSTYRGSSGNTIYFGEGSWLTVV.

In DNA form, the CDR3 reads TGTGCCAGCAGCGTAGTGCCCGCTAGCGGGTCGAACACCGGGGAGCTGTTTTTT. This encodes CASSVVPASGSNTGELFF. The chain joins TRBV9 to TRBJ2-2; TRBD2 matches at 8 bases. Germline loops: CDR1 SGDLS, CDR2 YYNGEE. Losses at the gene ends were 0 bases for V and 0 bases for J; bases not matched to a gene: 7. This CDR3 has 18 residues.

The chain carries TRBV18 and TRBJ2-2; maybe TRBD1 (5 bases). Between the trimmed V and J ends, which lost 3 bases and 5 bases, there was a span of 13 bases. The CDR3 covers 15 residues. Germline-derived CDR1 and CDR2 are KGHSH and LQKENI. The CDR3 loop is CASSPSQGRTGELFF. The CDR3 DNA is TGTGCCAGCTCACCCTCGCAGGGAAGGACCGGGGAGCTGTTTTTT.

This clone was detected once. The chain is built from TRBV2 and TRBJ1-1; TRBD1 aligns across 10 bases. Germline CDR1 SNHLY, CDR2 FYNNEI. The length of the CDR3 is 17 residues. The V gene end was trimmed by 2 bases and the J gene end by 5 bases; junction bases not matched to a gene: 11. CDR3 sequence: CASSEKGQGWSRTEAFF. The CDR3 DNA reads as TGTGCCAGCAGTGAAAAGGGACAGGGGTGGTCGAGGACTGAAGCTTTCTTT.

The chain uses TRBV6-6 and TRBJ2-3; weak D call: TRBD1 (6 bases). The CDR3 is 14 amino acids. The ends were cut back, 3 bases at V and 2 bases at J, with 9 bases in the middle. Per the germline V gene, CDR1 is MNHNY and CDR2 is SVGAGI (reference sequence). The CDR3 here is CASSYGDTTDTQYF. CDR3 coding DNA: TGTGCCAGCAGTTATGGGGACACCACAGATACGCAGTATTTT.

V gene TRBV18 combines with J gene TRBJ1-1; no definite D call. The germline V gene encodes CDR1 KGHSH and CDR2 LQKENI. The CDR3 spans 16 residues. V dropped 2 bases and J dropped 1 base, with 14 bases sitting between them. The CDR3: CASSPEKRVANTEAFF. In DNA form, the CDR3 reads TGTGCCAGCTCACCAGAAAAGAGGGTCGCGAACACTGAAGCTTTCTTT.

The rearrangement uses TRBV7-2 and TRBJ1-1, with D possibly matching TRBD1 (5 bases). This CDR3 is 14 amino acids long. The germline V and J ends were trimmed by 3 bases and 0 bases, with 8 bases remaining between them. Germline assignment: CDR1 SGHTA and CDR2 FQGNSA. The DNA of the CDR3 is TGTGCCAGCAGCTTTAGGGGCTTGAACACTGAAGCTTTCTTT. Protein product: CASSFRGLNTEAFF.

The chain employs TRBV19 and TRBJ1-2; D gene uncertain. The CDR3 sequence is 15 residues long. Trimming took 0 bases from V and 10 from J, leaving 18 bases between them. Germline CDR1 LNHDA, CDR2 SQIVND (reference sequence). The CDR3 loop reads CASSIDPGNNAAYTF. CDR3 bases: TGTGCCAGTAGTATAGATCCCGGGAATAACGCAGCCTACACCTTC.

The CDR3 here is CASSLVRMETQYF. CDR3 bases: TGTGCCAGCAGCTTAGTCCGAATGGAGACCCAGTACTTC. V is TRBV11-3 and J is TRBJ2-5; D unclear. Germline CDR1 and CDR2: SGHNT and YENEEA. The CDR3 runs to 13 residues. The V and J ends lost 1 base and 5 bases respectively, with 8 bases between them. The full variable domain, with the rest looked up from reference TRBV11-3 and TRBJ2-5, is EAGVVQSPRYKIIEKKQPVAFWCNPISGHNTLYWYLQNLGQGPELLIRYENEEAVDDSQLPKDRFSAERLKGVDSTLKIQPAELGDSAVYLCASSLVRMETQYFGPGTRLLVL.

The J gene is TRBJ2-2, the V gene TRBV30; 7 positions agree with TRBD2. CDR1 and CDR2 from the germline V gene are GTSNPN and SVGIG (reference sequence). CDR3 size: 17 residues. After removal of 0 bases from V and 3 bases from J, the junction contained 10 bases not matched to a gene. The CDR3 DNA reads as TGTGCCTGGAGTGTAGAAGTAGGCGGGAGAGACACCGGGGAGCTGTTTTTT. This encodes CAWSVEVGGRDTGELFF.